Here is one T cell receptor beta chain with its context. The antigen remains undetermined. 13 Jbeta primers and 60 Vbeta primers were used for the PCR. This table comes from immunoSEQ multiplex PCR, and its TCRdb copy is limited to in-frame clones, with some not included. The table has roughly 130,000 clones, around 84% seen once. The CDR3 contains 16 residues. The V gene's germline CDR1 is LGHNA and CDR2 YNFKEQ. With 5 bases clipped from V and 1 base from J, the junction kept 4 bases outside the gene matches. The data stem from a study of cytomegalovirus exposure and HLA in healthy donors. Whole-study results and caveats: A missense variant in DCLRE1C was later tied to TCR beta V- and J-gene trimming. Certain indistinguishable V segments, among them TRBV6-2 and TRBV6-3, were excluded. Cytomegalovirus status was reportedly diagnosed by the classifier with high sensitivity and specificity.

J is TRBJ2-4 and V is TRBV4-2; 11 nucleotides agree with TRBD1. The sequencing sample was made of PBMCs. The sequence derives from a man aged 45-65 years in good health and CMV-seronegative. CDR3 in amino acids: CASSADRGRAKNIQYF. The CDR3 DNA is TGTGCCAGCAGCGCGGACAGGGGGCGTGCCAAAAACATTCAGTACTTC.